This is a list of T cell receptor beta chains from one sample in a study of control samples from healthy donors and cancer patients. TCRdb keeps only in-frame clones here, not all; method: immunoSEQ multiplex PCR. The data show about 160,000 clones, about 94% seen once. Sequencing input: PBMCs. Source of these receptors: a man aged 55 to 70 with colorectal cancer. The CDR3 runs from the conserved cysteine through the conserved F or W. The order of the fields is V gene, clone size, D gene, J gene, CDR3 DNA, CDR3 protein. A D gene is named only where the DNA matches it firmly. Expanded clones get a size class; other rows say once, few or many, or leave the size out.

TRBV11-2	.	.	TRBJ2-1	TGTGCCAGCAGCCCCGGAATCGGGACGGGACCGTTCTTC	CASSPGIGTGPFF
TRBV5-1	.	.	TRBJ1-1	TGCGCCAGCAGCTTGCAGGCGAACACTGAAGCTTTCTTT	CASSLQANTEAFF
TRBV6-6	.	TRBD2	TRBJ2-3	TGTGCCAGCAGAGAGACTAGCAGAGATACGCAGTATTTT	CASRETSRDTQYF
TRBV10-3	once	.	TRBJ2-3	TGTGCCATCAGTGAGTCAGGGGGGGGCCGGGGCACAGATACGCAGTATTTT	CAISESGGGRGTDTQYF
TRBV18	.	TRBD1	TRBJ2-7	TGTGCCAGCTCACCACCCCTCGGACAGGGGCTCACGTCCTACGAGCAGTACTTC	CASSPPLGQGLTSYEQYF
TRBV4-3	.	.	TRBJ2-1	TGCGCCAGCAGCCAGGTGGGATTTAACAATGAGCAGTTCTTC	CASSQVGFNNEQFF
TRBV29-1	.	.	TRBJ1-1	TGCAGCGTTGGTTTAGTTATGAACACTGAAGCTTTCTTT	CSVGLVMNTEAFF
TRBV28	.	.	TRBJ1-2	TGTGCCAGCAGTATCAGCGGGGATGCTAACTATGGCTACACCTTC	CASSISGDANYGYTF
TRBV27	once	TRBD1	TRBJ2-4	TGTGCCAGCAGTTTCAGACAGGGCGCCAGGGACATTCAGTACTTC	CASSFRQGARDIQYF
TRBV10-3	once	.	TRBJ2-7	TGTGCCATTCAGGACTCCCTCTACGAGCAGTACTTC	CAIQDSLYEQYF
TRBV6-7	.	TRBD1	TRBJ1-2	TGTGCCAGCACCCAGGGGGGGAGGGAGTTTGGCTACACCTTC	CASTQGGREFGYTF
TRBV7-9	.	.	TRBJ1-1	TGTGCCAGCAGCCTCATGGCGGGTGGCACTGAAGCTTTCTTT	CASSLMAGGTEAFF
TRBV7-2	.	.	TRBJ2-3	TGTGCCAGCCGATCGGGCGTCCCAGATACGCAGTATTTT	CASRSGVPDTQYF
TRBV10-3	once	.	TRBJ2-7	TGTGCCATCAGTGCGTATGTAGACAGAATCCTCTCCTACGAGCAGTACTTC	CAISAYVDRILSYEQYF
TRBV7-2	.	TRBD1	TRBJ2-7	TGTGCCAGCAGCTGGGGACAGACGGGCGAGCAGTACTTC	CASSWGQTGEQYF